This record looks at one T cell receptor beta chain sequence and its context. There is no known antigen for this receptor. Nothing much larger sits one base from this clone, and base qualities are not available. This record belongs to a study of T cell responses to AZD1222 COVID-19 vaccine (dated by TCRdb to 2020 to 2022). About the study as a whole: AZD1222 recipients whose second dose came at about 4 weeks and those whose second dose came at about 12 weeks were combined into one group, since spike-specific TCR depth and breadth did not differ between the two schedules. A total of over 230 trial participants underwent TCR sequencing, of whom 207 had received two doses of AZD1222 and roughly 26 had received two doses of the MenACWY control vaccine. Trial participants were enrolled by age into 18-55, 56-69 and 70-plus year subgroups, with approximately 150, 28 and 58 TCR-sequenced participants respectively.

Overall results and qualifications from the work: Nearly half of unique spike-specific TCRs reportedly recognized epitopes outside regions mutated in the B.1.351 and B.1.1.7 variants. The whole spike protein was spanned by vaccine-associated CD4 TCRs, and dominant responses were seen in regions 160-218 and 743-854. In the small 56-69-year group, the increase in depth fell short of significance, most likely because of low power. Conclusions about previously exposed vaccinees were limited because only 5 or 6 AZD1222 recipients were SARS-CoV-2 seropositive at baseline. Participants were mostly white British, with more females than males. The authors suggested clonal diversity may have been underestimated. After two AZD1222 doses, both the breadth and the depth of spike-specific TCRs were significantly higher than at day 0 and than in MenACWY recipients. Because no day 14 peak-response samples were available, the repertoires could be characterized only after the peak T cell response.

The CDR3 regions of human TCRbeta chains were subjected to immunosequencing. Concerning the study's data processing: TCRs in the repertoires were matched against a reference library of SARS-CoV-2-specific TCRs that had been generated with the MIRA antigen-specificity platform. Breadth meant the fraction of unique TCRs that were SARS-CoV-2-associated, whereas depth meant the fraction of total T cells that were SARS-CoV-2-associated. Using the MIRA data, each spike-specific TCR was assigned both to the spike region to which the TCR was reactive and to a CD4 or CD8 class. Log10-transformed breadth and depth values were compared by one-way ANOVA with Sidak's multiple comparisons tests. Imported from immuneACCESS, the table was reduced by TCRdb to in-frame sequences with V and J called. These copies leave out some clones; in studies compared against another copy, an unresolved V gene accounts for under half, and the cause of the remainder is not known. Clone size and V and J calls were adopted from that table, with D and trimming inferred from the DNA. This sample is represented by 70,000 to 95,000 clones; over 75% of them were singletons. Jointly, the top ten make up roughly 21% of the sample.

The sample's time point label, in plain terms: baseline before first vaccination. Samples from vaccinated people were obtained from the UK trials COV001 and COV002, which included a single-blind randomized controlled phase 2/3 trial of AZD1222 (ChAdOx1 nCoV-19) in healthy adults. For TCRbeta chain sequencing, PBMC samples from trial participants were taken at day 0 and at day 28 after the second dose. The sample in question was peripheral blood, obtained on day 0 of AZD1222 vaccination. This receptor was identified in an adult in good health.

The bases read TGTGCCAGCGCCGGGACAGGGGATTGGAGCTACACCTTC. Its translation reads: CASAGTGDWSYTF. The chain is encoded by TRBV6-5 joined to TRBJ1-2, and 10 junction bases match TRBD1. The CDR3 runs 13 residues from the cysteine to the phenylalanine. The only DNA kept is the CDR3, 39 bases in frame from the first base. V lost 8 bases and J lost 9 bases, and the count of bases not matched to a germline gene is 9. CDR1 and CDR2 (MNHEY, SVGAGI) derive from the germline V gene.